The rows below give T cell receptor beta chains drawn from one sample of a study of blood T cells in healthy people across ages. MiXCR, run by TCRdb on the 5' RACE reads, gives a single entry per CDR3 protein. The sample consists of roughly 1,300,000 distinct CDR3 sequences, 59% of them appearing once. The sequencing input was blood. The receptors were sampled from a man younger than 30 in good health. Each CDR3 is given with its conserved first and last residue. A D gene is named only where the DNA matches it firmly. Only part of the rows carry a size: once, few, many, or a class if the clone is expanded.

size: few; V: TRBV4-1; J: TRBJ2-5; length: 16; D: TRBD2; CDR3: CASSQGIGRASETQYF; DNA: TGCGCCAGCAGCCAAGGCATCGGGAGGGCCTCGGAGACCCAGTACTTC
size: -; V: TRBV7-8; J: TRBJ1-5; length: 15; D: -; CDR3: CASSQDRLLNQPQHF; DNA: TGTGCCAGCAGCCAAGACAGGCTCCTCAATCAGCCCCAGCATTTT
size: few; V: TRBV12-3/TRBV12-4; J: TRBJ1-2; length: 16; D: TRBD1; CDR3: CASSFPATYRGWGYTF; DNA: TGTGCCAGCAGTTTCCCAGCAACCTACAGGGGATGGGGCTACACCTTC
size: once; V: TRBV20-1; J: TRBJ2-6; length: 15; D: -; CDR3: CSAHGWRSGANVLTF; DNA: TGCAGTGCCCACGGGTGGCGTTCTGGGGCCAACGTCCTGACTTTC
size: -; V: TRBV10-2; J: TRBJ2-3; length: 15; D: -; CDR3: CASSEIPANTDTQYF; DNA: TGCGCCAGCAGTGAGATCCCGGCTAACACAGATACGCAGTATTTT
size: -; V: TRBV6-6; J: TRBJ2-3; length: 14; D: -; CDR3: CASTTSSWTDTQYF; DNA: TGTGCCAGCACCACCTCCTCTTGGACAGATACGCAGTATTTT
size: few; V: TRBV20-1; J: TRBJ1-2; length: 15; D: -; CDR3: CSASHPSQGRYGYTF; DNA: TGCAGTGCTAGTCACCCCTCACAGGGCCGGTATGGCTACACCTTC
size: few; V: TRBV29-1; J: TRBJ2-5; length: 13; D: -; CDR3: CSVEGVGVETQYF; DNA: TGCAGCGTTGAGGGGGTCGGGGTGGAGACCCAGTACTTC
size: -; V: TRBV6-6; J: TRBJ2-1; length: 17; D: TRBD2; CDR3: CASTTRRTSGGSSEQFF; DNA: TGTGCCAGCACGACTCGGCGGACTAGCGGGGGGTCGTCAGAGCAGTTCTTC
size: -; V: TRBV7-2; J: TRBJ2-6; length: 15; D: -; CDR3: CASSNSAPGANVLTF; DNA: TGTGCCAGCAGCAATTCTGCCCCTGGGGCCAACGTCCTGACTTTC
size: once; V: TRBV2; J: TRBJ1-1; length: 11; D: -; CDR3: CASSAGTRAFF; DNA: TGTGCCAGCAGCGCCGGGACCAGGGCTTTCTTT
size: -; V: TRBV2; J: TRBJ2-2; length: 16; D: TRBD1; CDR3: CASSEGGTGVLGELFF; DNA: TGTGCCAGCAGTGAAGGTGGGACAGGGGTTCTCGGGGAGCTGTTTTTT
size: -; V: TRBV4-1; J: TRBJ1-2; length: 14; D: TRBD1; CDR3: CASSQAGQGHGYTF; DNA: TGCGCCAGCAGCCAAGCTGGACAGGGCCATGGCTACACCTTC
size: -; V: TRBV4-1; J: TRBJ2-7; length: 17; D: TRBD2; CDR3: CASSQLVPSGVFDEQYF; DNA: TGCGCCAGCAGCCAATTAGTACCTAGCGGGGTGTTCGATGAGCAGTACTTC
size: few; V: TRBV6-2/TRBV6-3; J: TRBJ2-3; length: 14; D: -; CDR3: CASSSLGAADTQYF; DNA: TGTGCCAGCAGTTCGCTGGGCGCCGCAGATACGCAGTATTTT
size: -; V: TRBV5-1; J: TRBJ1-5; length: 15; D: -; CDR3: CASSQQGNVGQPQHF; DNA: TGCGCCAGCAGCCAACAAGGGAATGTGGGTCAGCCCCAGCATTTT
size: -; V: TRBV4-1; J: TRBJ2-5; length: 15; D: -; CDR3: CASSQVDSFQETQYF; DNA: TGCGCCAGCAGCCAAGTTGACAGCTTCCAAGAGACCCAGTACTTC
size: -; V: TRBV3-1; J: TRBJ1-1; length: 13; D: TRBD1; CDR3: CASGQGLDTEAFF; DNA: TGTGCCAGCGGACAGGGTTTGGACACTGAAGCTTTCTTT
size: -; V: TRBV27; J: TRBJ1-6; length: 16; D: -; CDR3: CASSLYTGLRGSPLHF; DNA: TGTGCCAGCAGTTTATATACAGGTCTCCGGGGTTCACCCCTCCACTTT
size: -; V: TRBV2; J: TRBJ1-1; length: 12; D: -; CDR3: CADRGVNTEAFF; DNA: TGTGCCGATCGGGGGGTGAACACTGAAGCTTTCTTT
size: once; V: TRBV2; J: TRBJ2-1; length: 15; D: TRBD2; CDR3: CASRATSGVYYEQFF; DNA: TGTGCCAGCAGGGCCACTAGCGGGGTATATTATGAGCAGTTCTTC
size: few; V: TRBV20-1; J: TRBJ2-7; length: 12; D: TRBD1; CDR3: CSAIGTGYEQYF; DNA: TGCAGTGCTATCGGGACAGGGTACGAGCAGTACTTC
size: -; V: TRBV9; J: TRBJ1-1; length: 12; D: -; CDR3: CASSITTREAFF; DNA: TGTGCCAGCAGCATAACGACCAGGGAAGCTTTTTTT
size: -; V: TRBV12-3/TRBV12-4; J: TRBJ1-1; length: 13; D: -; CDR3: CASTPTAVAQAFF; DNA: TGTGCCAGCACCCCAACGGCGGTGGCACAAGCTTTCTTT
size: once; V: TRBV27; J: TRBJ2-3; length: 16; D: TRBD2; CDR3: CASSLSLAGATDTQYF; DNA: TGTGCCAGCAGTTTATCCCTAGCGGGGGCCACAGATACGCAGTATTTT
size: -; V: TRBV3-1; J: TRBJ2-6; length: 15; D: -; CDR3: CASSKRSSGANVLTF; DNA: TGTGCCAGCAGCAAGCGATCTTCTGGGGCCAACGTCCTGACTTTC
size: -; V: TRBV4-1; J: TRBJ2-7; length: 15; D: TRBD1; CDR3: CASSLGTGVSYEQYF; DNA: TGCGCCAGCAGTTTGGGGACAGGGGTATCCTACGAGCAGTACTTC
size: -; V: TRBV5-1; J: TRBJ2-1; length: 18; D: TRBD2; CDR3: CASSSQLAGGSSYNEQFF; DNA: TGCGCCAGCAGCTCACAGCTAGCGGGGGGCAGCTCCTACAATGAGCAGTTCTTC
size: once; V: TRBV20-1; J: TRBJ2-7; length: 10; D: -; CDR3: CSARAGAQYF; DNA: TGCAGTGCTAGAGCGGGAGCCCAGTACTTC
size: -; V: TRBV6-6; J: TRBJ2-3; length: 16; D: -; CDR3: CASSPFIRAPTDTQYF; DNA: TGTGCCAGCAGCCCCTTTATTAGGGCGCCCACAGATACGCAGTATTTT
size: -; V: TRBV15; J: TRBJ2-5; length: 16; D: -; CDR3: CATSTTKGGVQETQYF; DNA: TGTGCCACCAGCACCACGAAGGGGGGAGTCCAAGAGACCCAGTACTTC
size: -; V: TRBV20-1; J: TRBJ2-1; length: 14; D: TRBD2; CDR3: CSATSGGMYNEQFF; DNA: TGCAGTGCTACAAGCGGGGGAATGTACAATGAGCAGTTCTTC
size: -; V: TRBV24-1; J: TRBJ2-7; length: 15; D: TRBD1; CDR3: CATSDSGTGRDEQYF; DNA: TGTGCCACCAGTGACTCCGGGACAGGGCGGGACGAGCAGTACTTC